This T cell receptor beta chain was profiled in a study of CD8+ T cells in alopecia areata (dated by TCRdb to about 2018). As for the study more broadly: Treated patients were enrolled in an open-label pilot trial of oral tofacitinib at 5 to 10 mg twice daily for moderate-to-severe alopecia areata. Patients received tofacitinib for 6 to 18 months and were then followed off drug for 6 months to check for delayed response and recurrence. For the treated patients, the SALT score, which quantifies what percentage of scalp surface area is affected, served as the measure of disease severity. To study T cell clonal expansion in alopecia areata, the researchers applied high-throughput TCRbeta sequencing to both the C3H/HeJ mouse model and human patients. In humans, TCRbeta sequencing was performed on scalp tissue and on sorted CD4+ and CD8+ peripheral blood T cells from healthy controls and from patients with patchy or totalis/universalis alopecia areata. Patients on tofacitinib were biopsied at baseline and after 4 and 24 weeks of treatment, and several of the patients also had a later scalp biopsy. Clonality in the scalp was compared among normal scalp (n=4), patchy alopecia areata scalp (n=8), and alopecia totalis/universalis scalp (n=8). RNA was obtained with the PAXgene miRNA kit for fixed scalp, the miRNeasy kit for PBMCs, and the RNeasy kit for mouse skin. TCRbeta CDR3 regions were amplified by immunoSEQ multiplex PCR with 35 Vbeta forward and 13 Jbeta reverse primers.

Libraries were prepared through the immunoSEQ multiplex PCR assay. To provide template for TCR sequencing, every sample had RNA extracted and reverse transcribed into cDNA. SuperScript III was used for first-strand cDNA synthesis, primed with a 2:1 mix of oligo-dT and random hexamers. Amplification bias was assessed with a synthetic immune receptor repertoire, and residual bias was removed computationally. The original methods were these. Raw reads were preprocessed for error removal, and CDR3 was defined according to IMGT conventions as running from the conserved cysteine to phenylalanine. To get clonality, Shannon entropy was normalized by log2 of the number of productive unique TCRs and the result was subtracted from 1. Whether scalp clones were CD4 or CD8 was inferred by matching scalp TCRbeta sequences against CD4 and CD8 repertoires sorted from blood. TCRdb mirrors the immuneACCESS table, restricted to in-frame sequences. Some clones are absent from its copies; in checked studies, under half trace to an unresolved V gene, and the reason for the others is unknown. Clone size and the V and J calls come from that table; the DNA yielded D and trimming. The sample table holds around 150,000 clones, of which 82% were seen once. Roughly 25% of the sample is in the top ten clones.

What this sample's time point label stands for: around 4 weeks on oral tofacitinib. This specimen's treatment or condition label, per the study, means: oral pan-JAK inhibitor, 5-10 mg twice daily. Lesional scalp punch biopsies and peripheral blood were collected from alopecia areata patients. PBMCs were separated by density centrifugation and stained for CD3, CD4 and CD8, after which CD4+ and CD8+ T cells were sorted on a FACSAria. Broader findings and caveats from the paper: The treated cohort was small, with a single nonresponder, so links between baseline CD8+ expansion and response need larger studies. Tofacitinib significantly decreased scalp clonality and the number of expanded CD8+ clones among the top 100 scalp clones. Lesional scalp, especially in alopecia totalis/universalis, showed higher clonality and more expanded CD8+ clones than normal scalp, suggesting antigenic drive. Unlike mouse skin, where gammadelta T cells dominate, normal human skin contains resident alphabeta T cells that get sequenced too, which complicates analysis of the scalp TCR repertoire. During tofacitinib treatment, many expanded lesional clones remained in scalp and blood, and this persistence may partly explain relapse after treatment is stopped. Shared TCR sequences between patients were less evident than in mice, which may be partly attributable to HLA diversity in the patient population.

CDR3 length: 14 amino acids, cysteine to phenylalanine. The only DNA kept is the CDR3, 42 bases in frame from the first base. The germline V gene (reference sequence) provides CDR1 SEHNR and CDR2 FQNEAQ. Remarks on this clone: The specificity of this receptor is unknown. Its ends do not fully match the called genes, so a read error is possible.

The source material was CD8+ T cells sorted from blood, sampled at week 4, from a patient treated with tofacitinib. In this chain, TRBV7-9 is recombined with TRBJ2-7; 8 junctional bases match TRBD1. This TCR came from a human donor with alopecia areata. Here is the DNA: TGTGTCAGCAGCCCCCGGACAGGGATGAACGAGCAGTACTTC. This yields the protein CVSSPRTGMNEQYF.